This T cell receptor (beta chain) was captured in a study of early stage breast cancer tumors. The wider study: Most of the 16 invasive tumors were ER+, PR+ and HER2-. Roughly 10-fold was the mean read coverage per sample.

Germline V CDR1 and CDR2: SGHVS, FNYEAQ. There are 12 residues in the CDR3. V was trimmed by 6 bases and J by 8 bases, leaving 13 bases between them. Turning to this clone: The antigen remains unidentified.

Libraries were prepared by immunoSEQ multiplex PCR; TCRdb keeps only in-frame clonotypes and omits some of them. This repertoire shows approximately 33,000 clones, almost 75% found once; its top ten account for approximately 5%. General observations from the study: Bulk DNA sequencing of unsorted cells missed chain pairing and markers.

The sample was blood. The sequence derives from a person aged 40 to 50 with breast cancer. The chain is built from TRBV7-6 and TRBJ1-2, with D possibly TRBD1 on 6 matching bases. The CDR3 DNA reads TGTGCCAGCAGTCGGGACACCCGCGGCTACACCTTC. Translating it yields CASSRDTRGYTF.